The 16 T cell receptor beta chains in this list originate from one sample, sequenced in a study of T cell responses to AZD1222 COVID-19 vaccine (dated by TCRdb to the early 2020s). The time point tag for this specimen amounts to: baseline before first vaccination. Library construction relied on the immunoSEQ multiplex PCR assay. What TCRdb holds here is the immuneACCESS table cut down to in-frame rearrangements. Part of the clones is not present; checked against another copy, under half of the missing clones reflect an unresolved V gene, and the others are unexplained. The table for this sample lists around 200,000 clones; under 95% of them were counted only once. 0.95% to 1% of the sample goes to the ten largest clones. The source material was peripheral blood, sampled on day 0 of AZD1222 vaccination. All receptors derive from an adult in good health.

DNA for the CDR3: TGTGCCAGCAGTTTGCGACGGGACTCTAATGAAAAACTGTTTTTT. Translation gives CASSLRRDSNEKLFF. The chain uses TRBV6-2 or TRBV6-3 and TRBJ1-4, with a weak D call TRBD1 (5 bases). This CDR3 is 15 amino acids long. Germline V gives CDR1 MNHEY, CDR2 SVGEGT. Trimming left V 4 bases short and J 3 bases short, with 12 bases between.

CDR3 DNA: TGTGCCAGCAGTGTAAGTGGGGCAGCGCAGTACTTC. Translated: CASSVSGAAQYF. The chain uses TRBV7-2 and TRBJ2-7, with D possibly matching TRBD1 (5 bases). The CDR3 contains 12 residues. Germline V CDR1 and CDR2: SGHTA, FQGNSA. Trimming removed 6 bases at V and 9 bases at J, with 15 bases between.

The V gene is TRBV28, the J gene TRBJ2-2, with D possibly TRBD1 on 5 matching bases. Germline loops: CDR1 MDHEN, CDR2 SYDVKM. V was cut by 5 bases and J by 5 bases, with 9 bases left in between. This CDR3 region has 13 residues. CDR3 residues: CASSGRVTGELFF. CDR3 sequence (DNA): TGTGCCAGCAGTGGCAGGGTTACCGGGGAGCTGTTTTTT.

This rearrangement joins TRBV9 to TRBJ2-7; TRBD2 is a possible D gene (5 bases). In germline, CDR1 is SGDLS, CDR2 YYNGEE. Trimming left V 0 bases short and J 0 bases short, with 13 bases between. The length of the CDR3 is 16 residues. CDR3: CASSVGGGRTSYEQYF. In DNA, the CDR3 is TGTGCCAGCAGCGTAGGAGGAGGCCGGACCTCCTACGAGCAGTACTTC.

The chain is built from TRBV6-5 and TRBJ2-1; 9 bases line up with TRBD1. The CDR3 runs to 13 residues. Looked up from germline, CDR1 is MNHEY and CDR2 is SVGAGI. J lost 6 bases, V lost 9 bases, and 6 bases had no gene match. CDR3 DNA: TGTGCCAGTAACCCGACAGGGGGCAATGAGCAGTTCTTC. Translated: CASNPTGGNEQFF.

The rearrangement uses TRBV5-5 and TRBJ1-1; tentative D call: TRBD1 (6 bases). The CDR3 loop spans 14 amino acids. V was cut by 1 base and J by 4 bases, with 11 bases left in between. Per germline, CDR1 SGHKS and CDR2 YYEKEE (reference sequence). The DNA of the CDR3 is TGTGCCAGCAGCTTGAGGGGGGCCGCCACTGAAGCTTTCTTT. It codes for CASSLRGAATEAFF.

Written as DNA, the CDR3 is TGCGCCAGCAGCCAGACCGGACTAGCGGCTACCTACGAGCAGTACTTC. Protein product: CASSQTGLAATYEQYF. The V call is TRBV4-1, the J call TRBJ2-7; 10 bases line up with TRBD2. CDR1 MGHRA and CDR2 YSYEKL come from the germline V gene. The CDR3 covers 16 residues. After removal of 3 bases from V and 2 bases from J, the junction contained 7 bases not matched to a gene.

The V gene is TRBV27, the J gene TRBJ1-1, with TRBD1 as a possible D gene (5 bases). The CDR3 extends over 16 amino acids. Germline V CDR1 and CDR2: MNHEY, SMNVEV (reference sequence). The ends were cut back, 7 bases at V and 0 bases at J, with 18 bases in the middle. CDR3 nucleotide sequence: TGTGCCAGCAATTTCCTCGGGGGGGGGTTGAACACTGAAGCTTTCTTT. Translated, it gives CASNFLGGGLNTEAFF.

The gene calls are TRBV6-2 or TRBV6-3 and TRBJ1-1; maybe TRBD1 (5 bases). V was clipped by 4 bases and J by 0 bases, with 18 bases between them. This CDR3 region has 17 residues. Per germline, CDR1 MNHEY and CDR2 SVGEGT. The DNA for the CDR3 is TGTGCCAGCAGTTTTGGAGGTAGCGGGGGTATGAACACTGAAGCTTTCTTT. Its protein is CASSFGGSGGMNTEAFF.

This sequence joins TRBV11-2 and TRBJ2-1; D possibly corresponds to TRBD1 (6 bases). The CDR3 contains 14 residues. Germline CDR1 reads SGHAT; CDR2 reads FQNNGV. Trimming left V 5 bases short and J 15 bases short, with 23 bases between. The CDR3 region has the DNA TGTGCCAGCAGCCCACCCGCGAGCAGGGTCAGGGGGTTCTTC. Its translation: CASSPPASRVRGFF. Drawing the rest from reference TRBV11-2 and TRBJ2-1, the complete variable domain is EAGVAQSPRYKIIEKRQSVAFWCNPISGHATLYWYQQILGQGPKLLIQFQNNGVVDDSQLPKDRFSAERLKGVDSTLKIQPAKLEDSAVYLCASSPPASRVRGFFGPGTRLTVL.

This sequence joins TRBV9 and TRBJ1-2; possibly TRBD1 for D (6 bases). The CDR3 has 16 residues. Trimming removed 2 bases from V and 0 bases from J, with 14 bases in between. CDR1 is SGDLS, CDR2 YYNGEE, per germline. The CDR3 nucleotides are TGTGCCAGCAGCGTCCCCCAGGGGAGAACTAACTATGGCTACACCTTC. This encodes CASSVPQGRTNYGYTF.

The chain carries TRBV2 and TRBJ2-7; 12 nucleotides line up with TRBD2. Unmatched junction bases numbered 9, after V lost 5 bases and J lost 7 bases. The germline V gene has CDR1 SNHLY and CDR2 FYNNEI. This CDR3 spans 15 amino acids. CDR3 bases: TGTGCCAGCAGTCCCCTAGCGGGAGGGTCTGGAGAGCAGTACTTC. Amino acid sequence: CASSPLAGGSGEQYF.

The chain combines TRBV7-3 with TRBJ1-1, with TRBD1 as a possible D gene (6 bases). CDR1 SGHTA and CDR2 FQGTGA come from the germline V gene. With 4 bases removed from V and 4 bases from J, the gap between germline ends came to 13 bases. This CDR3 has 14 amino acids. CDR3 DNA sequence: TGTGCCAGCAGCTCCTCGGGCAGGGGCACTGAAGCTTTCTTT. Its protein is CASSSSGRGTEAFF.

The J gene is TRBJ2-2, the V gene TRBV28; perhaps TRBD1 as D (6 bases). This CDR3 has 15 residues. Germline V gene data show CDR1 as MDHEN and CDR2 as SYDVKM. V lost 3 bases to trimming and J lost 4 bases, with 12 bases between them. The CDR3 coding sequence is TGTGCCAGCAGTTTTCCAGGGGTGACCACCGGGGAGCTGTTTTTT. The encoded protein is CASSFPGVTTGELFF.

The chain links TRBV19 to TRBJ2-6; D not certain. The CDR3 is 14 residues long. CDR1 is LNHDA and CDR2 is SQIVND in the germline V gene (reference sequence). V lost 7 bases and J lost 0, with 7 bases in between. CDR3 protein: CASKANSGANVLTF. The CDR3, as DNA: TGTGCCAGTAAAGCGAACTCTGGGGCCAACGTCCTGACTTTC.

The CDR3 protein is CASPGIEGGAASTDTQYF. Written as DNA, the CDR3 is TGTGCCAGCCCAGGTATAGAAGGGGGAGCAGCTAGCACAGATACGCAGTATTTT. The chain combines TRBV6-4 with TRBJ2-3; weak D call: TRBD1 (6 bases). Per germline, CDR1 MRHNA and CDR2 SNTAGT. This CDR3 is 18 amino acids long. Trimming cost V 8 bases and J 0 bases, with 24 bases left between them.